This T cell receptor beta chain appears in the sequencing data of a study of blood T cell repertoires in COVID-19. Looking at the study overall: Sites across the United States, Italy and Spain contributed samples from acute and convalescent COVID-19. Nucleic acid was either cDNA or gDNA, and it came from T cells, B-cell-depleted T cells, or PBMCs.

The CDR3 contains 13 residues. The germline CDR1 and CDR2 sequences are GTSNPN and SVGIG (reference sequence). V lost 2 bases and J lost 3, with 10 bases in between. Original processing methods: The assay estimated nucleated cells by amplifying reference gene primers. Repertoires were generated with immunoSEQ multiplex PCR, while TCRdb's copy carries only in-frame clones and drops some. V, J and clone size are taken as reported in that table, and D and trimming were inferred from the DNA itself. The sample consists of about 74,000 clones, 70% to 80% of them appearing once. V usage is TRBV30 and J usage is TRBJ1-2; the D is unclear. Material: peripheral blood. This receptor was obtained from a man between 65 and 85 years old with active or convalescent COVID-19. The CDR3 here is CAWSPRRDYGYTF. The CDR3 DNA follows: TGTGCCTGGAGTCCACGGCGGGACTATGGCTACACCTTC.